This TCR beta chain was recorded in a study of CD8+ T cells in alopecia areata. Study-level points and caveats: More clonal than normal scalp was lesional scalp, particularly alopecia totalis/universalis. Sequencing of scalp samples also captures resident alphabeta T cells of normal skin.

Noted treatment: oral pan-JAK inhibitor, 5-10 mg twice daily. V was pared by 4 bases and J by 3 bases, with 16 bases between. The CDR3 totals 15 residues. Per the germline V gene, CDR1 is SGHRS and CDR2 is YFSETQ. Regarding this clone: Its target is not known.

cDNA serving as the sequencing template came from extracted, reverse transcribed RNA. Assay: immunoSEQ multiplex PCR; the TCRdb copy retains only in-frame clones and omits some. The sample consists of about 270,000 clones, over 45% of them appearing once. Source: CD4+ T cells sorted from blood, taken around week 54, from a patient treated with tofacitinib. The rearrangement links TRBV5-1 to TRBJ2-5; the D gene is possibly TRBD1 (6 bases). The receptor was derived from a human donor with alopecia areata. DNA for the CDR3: TGCGCCAGCAGCCTGCGGACAGCCGGTGAAGAGACCCAGTACTTC. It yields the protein CASSLRTAGEETQYF.